Below, 15 T cell receptor beta chains from the same sample are listed, as sequenced in a study of early T cells in non-severe SARS-CoV-2 infection. TCRdb re-derived calls from the 5' RACE reads in MiXCR, one entry per CDR3 protein. The sample lists around 60,000 distinct CDR3 sequences; roughly a tenth were seen once. The specimen was whole blood. The source is an adult who was a healthcare worker with PCR-confirmed SARS-CoV-2 infection or an uninfected control (not recorded which).

The chain links TRBV7-2 to TRBJ2-1; 13 bases map to TRBD2. The CDR3 extends over 16 amino acids. Trimming at V came to 6 bases and at J to 3 bases, leaving 5 bases not matched to a gene. The V gene's germline CDR1 is SGHTA and CDR2 FQGNSA. CDR3 DNA: TGTGCCAGCAGTCCGGGACTAGCGGGAAACTACAATGAGCAGTTCTTC. The encoded protein is CASSPGLAGNYNEQFF.

The table lists this clonotype with many counts. The chain uses TRBV12-3 or TRBV12-4 and TRBJ2-1; TRBD2 aligns across 10 bases. The V gene end was trimmed by 2 bases and the J gene end by 0 bases; junction bases not matched to a gene: 7. This CDR3 spans 18 amino acids. CDR3 coding DNA: TGTGCCAGCAGTTTATTTCGTGCTAGCGGGAGCTCCTACAATGAGCAGTTCTTC. This translates into CASSLFRASGSSYNEQFF.

There are a few counts of this clonotype. The V call is TRBV19, the J call TRBJ2-1, with D perhaps TRBD1 (5 bases). Trimming stripped 4 bases from V and 2 bases from J, with 15 bases between. The CDR3 spans 16 residues. CDR1 and CDR2 (germline): LNHDA, SQIVND (reference sequence). CDR3 loop: CASSRGPPGTYNEQFF. The CDR3 DNA follows: TGTGCCAGTAGTAGGGGCCCTCCCGGCACCTACAATGAGCAGTTCTTC.

Ten or more counts support this clonotype. This rearrangement joins TRBV7-2 to TRBJ1-1; the D is unclear. Trimming shortened V by 1 base and J by 3 bases, and 12 bases separated the two germline ends. This CDR3 spans 15 amino acids. The germline CDR1 and CDR2 sequences are SGHTA and FQGNSA. The chain's CDR3 is CASSLVGIGDTEAFF. The CDR3 coding sequence is TGTGCCAGCAGCTTAGTGGGGATTGGAGACACTGAAGCTTTCTTT.

This clonotype was seen a few times. The V gene is TRBV29-1, the J gene TRBJ1-4, with a tentative D call TRBD1 (5 bases). The V end lost 7 bases, the J end lost 8 bases, and 11 bases lay between the germline ends. This CDR3 contains 11 residues. Germline assignment: CDR1 SQVTM and CDR2 ANQGSEA. CDR3 sequence: CSAGWGEKLFF. The CDR3 DNA sequence: TGCAGCGCCGGTTGGGGGGAAAAACTGTTTTTT.

This clonotype was detected ten times or more. The CDR3 nucleotides read TGCAGTGCTAGACAGACCCCAGGCCAAAAGACTGGGGCCAACGTCCTGACTTTC. Translating gives CSARQTPGQKTGANVLTF. V usage is TRBV20-1 and J usage is TRBJ2-6; D call uncertain. The CDR3 extends over 18 amino acids. The germline V gene encodes CDR1 DFQATT and CDR2 SNEGSKA (reference sequence). Trimming pared 2 bases from V and 2 bases from J, leaving 19 bases between.

This clonotype was counted many times. Here the CDR3 reads CGAGSGQPQHF. CDR3 DNA: TGTGGGGCAGGCTCCGGTCAGCCCCAGCATTTT. The gene calls are TRBV19 and TRBJ1-5; D unresolved. The CDR3 has 11 residues. Germline values: CDR1 LNHDA, CDR2 SQIVND (reference sequence).

This clonotype has only a few counts. The chain is built from TRBV12-3 or TRBV12-4 and TRBJ2-7; TRBD2 might be the D (5 bases). V was trimmed by 8 bases and J by 4 bases, leaving 18 bases between them. This CDR3 contains 14 residues. CDR3: CASCRGGRGYEQYF. Here the CDR3 DNA reads TGTGCCAGCTGCCGCGGAGGCAGAGGATACGAGCAGTACTTC.

This clonotype was observed many times. The J gene is TRBJ1-5, the V gene TRBV7-9; D remains ambiguous. CDR1 is SEHNR and CDR2 is FQNEAQ in the germline V gene (reference sequence). This CDR3 contains 16 residues. The V end lost 6 bases, the J end lost 2 bases, and 17 bases lay between the germline ends. Here the CDR3 reads CASRRDVAVGNQPQHF. CDR3 coding DNA: TGTGCCAGCAGACGAGACGTGGCGGTGGGCAATCAGCCCCAGCATTTT.

A remark on this clonotype: An end of the junction does not agree with germline; a read error may underlie this. The chain links TRBV6-6 to TRBJ1-6; D is possibly TRBD1 (6 bases). The CDR3 is 14 amino acids. Germline V gene lookup returns CDR1 MNHNY and CDR2 SVGAGI (reference sequence). The CDR3 sequence: CAGRDTGSLAPLHF. As DNA, the CDR3 is TGTGCCGGCAGGGACACAGGGTCGCTGGCACCCCTCCACTTT.

The sample holds many counts of this clonotype. The V and J genes are TRBV6-5 and TRBJ2-2, with unresolved D. CDR3 length equals 11 residues. The germline V gene encodes CDR1 MNHEY and CDR2 SVGAGI. The V end was cut by 9 bases, the J end by 7 bases, with 9 bases between. CDR3 in amino acids: CASAKRGELFF. CDR3 DNA: TGTGCCAGTGCGAAGCGCGGGGAGCTGTTTTTT.

Ten or more counts support this clonotype. The chain carries TRBV4-2 and TRBJ2-1, with D unresolved. Deletions cut 0 bases from V and 7 bases from J, with 10 bases between. The CDR3 extends over 14 amino acids. CDR1 LGHNA and CDR2 YNFKEQ come from the germline V gene. CDR3 DNA sequence: TGTGCCAGCAGCCAAGATTTAGGCGGAAATGAGCAGTTCTTC. Its translation: CASSQDLGGNEQFF.

The chain is built from TRBV10-3 and TRBJ2-1; 12 bases are a match to TRBD2. The germline CDR1 and CDR2 sequences are ENHRY and SYGVKD. This CDR3 has 16 residues. V was clipped by 4 bases and J by 1 base; unmatched bases: 2. The CDR3 reads CAISGTSGVSYNEQFF. DNA of the CDR3: TGTGCCATCAGTGGGACTAGCGGGGTTTCCTACAATGAGCAGTTCTTC.

This clonotype was counted ten times or more. The chain uses TRBV9 and TRBJ2-1; 8 positions agree with TRBD2. J was trimmed by 5 bases and V by 0 bases; bases with no gene match: 4. Germline lookup yields CDR1 SGDLS and CDR2 YYNGEE. The CDR3 covers 15 residues. CDR3 in DNA: TGTGCCAGCAGCGTAGTTAGCGGGGAACACAATGAGCAGTTCTTC. This encodes CASSVVSGEHNEQFF.

The chain joins TRBV6-2 or TRBV6-3 to TRBJ1-1; D possibly corresponds to TRBD1 (6 bases). There are 12 residues in the CDR3. CDR1 MNHEY and CDR2 SVGEGT come from the germline V gene. The V and J ends lost 6 bases and 7 bases respectively, with 12 bases between them. Here the CDR3 DNA reads TGTGCCAGCAGCAGGGGCTTCTATGAAGCTTTCTTT. Translated: CASSRGFYEAFF.